A single sample is the source of the 15 T cell receptor beta chains below, sequenced in a study of shared clonotypes between healthy human individuals. Clones were read by immunoSEQ multiplex PCR, and TCRdb kept only the in-frame ones, dropping some. The sample consists of around 2.3 million clones, more than 90% of them appearing once. Sequenced material: naive CD4+ T cells sorted from blood. Subset given: CD45RA+ positively selected. Every receptor here comes from a man aged 18 to 30 in good health.

This rearrangement joins TRBV6-5 to TRBJ1-1; the D gene is possibly TRBD1 (5 bases). The germline gives CDR1 MNHEY, CDR2 SVGAGI. The CDR3 consists of 14 residues. V was shortened by 6 bases and J by 3 bases, with 14 bases between the two germline ends. CDR3: CASRLGGLDTEAFF. The CDR3 bases are TGTGCCAGCAGACTGGGGGGGTTGGACACTGAAGCTTTCTTT.

The chain uses TRBV7-3 and TRBJ2-1; no clear D. Trimming removed 3 bases at V and 6 bases at J, with 12 bases between. CDR1 is SGHTA and CDR2 is FQGTGA in the germline V gene. The CDR3 is 14 amino acids. CDR3 loop: CASSLGSTGNEQFF. The CDR3 nucleotides read TGTGCCAGCAGCTTGGGGTCGACTGGCAATGAGCAGTTCTTC. The full variable domain, with the rest looked up from reference TRBV7-3 and TRBJ2-1, is GAGVSQTPSNKVTEKGKYVELRCDPISGHTALYWYRQSLGQGPEFLIYFQGTGAADDSGLPNDRFFAVRPEGSVSTLKIQRTERGDSAVYLCASSLGSTGNEQFFGPGTRLTVL.

The chain links TRBV19 to TRBJ2-1; TRBD2 matches 10 bases. This CDR3 is built from 16 residues. V shed 4 bases, J shed 2 bases, and the junction held 5 bases outside the gene matches. Per germline, CDR1 LNHDA and CDR2 SQIVND (reference sequence). The CDR3 is CASSKASGSPYNEQFF. The CDR3 coding sequence is TGTGCCAGTAGTAAGGCTAGCGGGAGTCCCTACAATGAGCAGTTCTTC.

The rearrangement links TRBV29-1 to TRBJ2-4; 7 nucleotides line up with TRBD1. The CDR3 sequence is 13 residues long. V lost 6 bases and J lost 3; bases outside the gene matches: 5. CDR1 and CDR2 (germline): SQVTM, ANQGSEA. The CDR3 reads CSVATGSKNIQYF. DNA for the CDR3: TGCAGCGTGGCGACAGGGAGCAAAAACATTCAGTACTTC.

Concerning this clone: Distinct nucleotide sequences in the sample also encode this CDR3. This chain connects TRBV18 to TRBJ2-7, with 9 bases fitting TRBD2. The CDR3 is 14 residues long. The J segment lost 2 bases and the V segment lost 3 bases, leaving 2 bases of the junction unmatched. The V gene's germline CDR1 is KGHSH and CDR2 LQKENI. This CDR3 is CASSPGTSTYEQYF. The CDR3 DNA sequence: TGTGCCAGCTCACCGGGGACTAGCACCTACGAGCAGTACTTC.

This sequence joins TRBV5-4 and TRBJ2-3; D gene unclear. The CDR3 totals 14 residues. Germline-derived CDR1 and CDR2 are SGHNT and YYREEE (reference sequence). Trimming left V 0 bases short and J 0 bases short, with 5 bases between. In DNA form, the CDR3 reads TGTGCCAGCAGCTTGGCGAGCAGCACAGATACGCAGTATTTT. This sequence encodes CASSLASSTDTQYF.

The gene calls are TRBV6-5 and TRBJ1-4; no clear D gene. The germline V and J ends were trimmed by 2 bases and 8 bases, with 12 bases remaining between them. The CDR3 is 14 amino acids. Germline CDR1 reads MNHEY; CDR2 reads SVGAGI. CDR3 sequence reads: CASSYALSREKLFF. The CDR3 DNA reads TGTGCCAGCAGTTACGCCTTGAGTAGGGAAAAACTGTTTTTT.

The chain links TRBV12-1 to TRBJ1-4. TRBV12-1 is an annotated pseudogene. The CDR3 length is 16 residues. As DNA, the CDR3 is TGTGCCAGCAGCTTTGAACAAAGACGCTCCCCCACCGACGGATTTTTT. The encoded protein is CASSFEQRRSPTDGFF.

The CDR3: CASSLSGFDKNIQYF. In DNA form, the CDR3 reads TGTGCCAGCAGCTTATCTGGGTTTGACAAAAACATTCAGTACTTC. The rearrangement joins TRBV7-4 to TRBJ2-4; D remains unclear. Germline loops: CDR1 SGHVT, CDR2 SQSDAQ. V was cut by 2 bases and J by 3 bases, with 11 bases left in between. The CDR3 sequence is 15 residues long. The whole variable domain, filled in from reference TRBV7-4 and TRBJ2-4, reads GAGVSQSPRYKVAKRGRDVALRCDSISGHVTLYWYRQTLGQGSEVLTYSQSDAQRDKSGRPSGRFSAERPERSVSTLKIQRTEQGDSAVYLCASSLSGFDKNIQYFGAGTRLSVL.

The gene calls are TRBV6-6 and TRBJ1-5; D not certain. CDR3 size: 11 residues. Germline V gives CDR1 MNHNY, CDR2 SVGAGI (reference sequence). Trimming took off 6 bases at V and 6 bases at J, with 6 bases between the two ends. The CDR3 reads CASRAAQPQHF. In DNA form, the CDR3 reads TGTGCCAGCAGAGCGGCTCAGCCCCAGCATTTT.

The chain joins TRBV2 to TRBJ2-7; tentatively, D is TRBD1 or TRBD2 (5 bases each). Deletions cut 9 bases from V and 0 bases from J, with 12 bases between. The germline CDR1 and CDR2 sequences are SNHLY and FYNNEI. This CDR3 comprises 13 residues. CDR3 nucleotide sequence: TGTGCCAGTCGGGACCCTATCTCCTACGAGCAGTACTTC. It encodes CASRDPISYEQYF. The variable domain in full, with the rest retrieved from reference TRBV2 and TRBJ2-7, is EPEVTQTPSHQVTQMGQEVILRCVPISNHLYFYWYRQILGQKVEFLVSFYNNEISEKSEIFDDQFSVERPDGSNFTLKIRSTKLEDSAMYFCASRDPISYEQYFGPGTRLTVT.

This chain connects TRBV11-2 to TRBJ2-2, with 7 bases fitting TRBD1. The CDR3 is 14 amino acids. Germline V gene sequence: CDR1 SGHAT, CDR2 FQNNGV. V dropped 0 bases and J dropped 5; count of bases not matched to a gene: 0. The CDR3 loop reads CASSLEGQTGELFF. CDR3 sequence (DNA): TGTGCCAGCAGCTTAGAGGGACAGACCGGGGAGCTGTTTTTT. Filled out from reference TRBV11-2 and TRBJ2-2, the complete variable domain reads EAGVAQSPRYKIIEKRQSVAFWCNPISGHATLYWYQQILGQGPKLLIQFQNNGVVDDSQLPKDRFSAERLKGVDSTLKIQPAKLEDSAVYLCASSLEGQTGELFFGEGSRLTVL.

The chain carries TRBV5-6 and TRBJ2-7, with 7 bases fitting TRBD1. The CDR3 runs to 15 residues. In germline, CDR1 is SGHDT, CDR2 YYEEEE. V lost 1 base, J lost 2 bases, and 6 bases stayed unmatched. The CDR3 nucleotides are TGTGCCAGCAGCTTGTCAGGGGGAGCCCCCTACGAGCAGTACTTC. It specifies CASSLSGGAPYEQYF.

The chain is built from TRBV19 and TRBJ2-7; TRBD2 matches 8 bases. Germline assignment: CDR1 LNHDA and CDR2 SQIVND (reference sequence). The CDR3 has 13 amino acids. Trimming cost V 6 bases and J 6 bases; bases outside gene matches: 7. The CDR3: CASSQGLAGEQYF. The CDR3 nucleotides read TGTGCCAGTAGCCAAGGACTAGCCGGCGAGCAGTACTTC.

The chain couples TRBV30 to TRBJ2-7; perhaps TRBD2 as D (5 bases). V dropped 0 bases and J dropped 4 bases, with 16 bases sitting between them. This CDR3 region has 15 residues. The germline V gene encodes CDR1 GTSNPN and CDR2 SVGIG (reference sequence). DNA for the CDR3: TGTGCCTGGAGTGTACCGTTGAGGGCGGTTTACGAGCAGTACTTC. It specifies CAWSVPLRAVYEQYF.